These T cell receptor beta chains were read from a single sample in a study of T cell responses to AZD1222 COVID-19 vaccine. Sequenced by immunoSEQ multiplex PCR; TCRdb stores in-frame clones only, minus some. This sample has some 110,000 clones, with 85% to 90% found just once. This specimen consisted of peripheral blood, obtained 28 days after the second AZD1222 dose. The receptors originated from an adult who received the AZD1222 COVID-19 vaccine. Each CDR3 is given with its conserved first and last residue. D genes are given only for firm matches. A clone size is listed for some rows: how often the clone was seen (once, few, many), or a class if it is expanded.

d_gene,v_gene,j_gene,abundance,CDR3aa,CDR3nt
NA,TRBV10-1,TRBJ2-3,NA,CASSGYGPDTQYF,TGCGCCAGCAGTGGATACGGGCCAGATACGCAGTATTTT
TRBD1,TRBV30,TRBJ1-4,NA,CAWSVPGQVGEKLFF,TGTGCCTGGAGTGTCCCGGGACAGGTCGGGGAAAAACTGTTTTTT
NA,TRBV30,TRBJ1-6,once,CAWSGIGPDSPLHF,TGTGCCTGGAGTGGTATAGGGCCAGATTCACCCCTCCACTTT
TRBD1,TRBV5-1,TRBJ1-4,NA,CASSLTGGSTNEKLFF,TGCGCCAGCAGCTTGACAGGGGGGTCAACTAATGAAAAACTGTTTTTT
NA,TRBV9,TRBJ2-7,few,CASSVSPQGTYEQYF,TGTGCCAGCAGCGTCTCCCCGCAGGGGACCTACGAGCAGTACTTC
NA,TRBV20-1,TRBJ1-2,NA,CITTGNYGYTF,TGCATCACAACGGGAAACTATGGCTACACCTTC
TRBD2,TRBV28,TRBJ2-7,NA,CASSSLVGLAGGEQYF,TGTGCCAGCAGTTCTTTAGTAGGACTAGCGGGGGGCGAGCAGTACTTC
NA,TRBV24-1,TRBJ2-1,NA,CATSESRGQDYNEQFF,TGTGCCACCAGTGAATCGCGGGGGCAGGACTACAATGAGCAGTTCTTC
NA,TRBV28,TRBJ1-2,NA,CASSPPRDNHGYTF,TGTGCCAGCAGCCCCCCCCGGGACAATCATGGCTACACCTTC
TRBD1,TRBV6-5,TRBJ1-2,NA,CASSYRREGAFGYTF,TGTGCCAGCAGTTACCGGAGGGAGGGGGCGTTCGGCTACACCTTC
NA,TRBV7-2,TRBJ2-3,NA,CARQGSTDTQYF,TGTGCCAGACAGGGCTCCACAGATACGCAGTATTTT
TRBD1,TRBV7-6,TRBJ2-7,NA,CASSSPTGAILGEQYF,TGTGCCAGCAGCTCCCCCACAGGGGCTATTCTAGGCGAGCAGTACTTC
NA,TRBV7-9,TRBJ1-2,NA,CASSFSSSGYTF,TGTGCCAGCAGCTTCTCATCTTCCGGCTACACCTTC
NA,TRBV5-1,TRBJ1-6,NA,CASSQESGDSLNNSPLHF,TGCGCCAGCAGCCAGGAGTCTGGCGACTCTCTGAATAATTCACCCCTCCACTTT
TRBD1,TRBV3-1/TRBV3-2,TRBJ2-7,NA,CATAGGKAYEQYF,TGTGCCACCGCAGGGGGAAAGGCCTACGAGCAGTACTTC
NA,TRBV2,TRBJ1-5,NA,CASSEPPDGHQPQHF,TGTGCCAGCAGTGAACCCCCGGACGGACATCAGCCCCAGCATTTT
TRBD1,TRBV19,TRBJ1-1,few,CASSIERTGYADEEAFF,TGTGCCAGTAGTATAGAAAGGACAGGATATGCGGATGAAGAAGCTTTCTTT
TRBD1,TRBV27,TRBJ2-7,NA,CACRDSRSSYEQYF,TGTGCCTGCCGGGACAGCAGGAGCTCCTACGAGCAGTACTTC
NA,TRBV10-1,TRBJ2-4,NA,CASSGGGVENIQYF,TGCGCCAGCAGTGGAGGAGGGGTCGAAAACATTCAGTACTTC
TRBD1,TRBV9,TRBJ1-1,NA,CASSPQGGRTEAFF,TGTGCCAGCAGCCCTCAGGGGGGGAGGACTGAAGCTTTCTTT
TRBD1,TRBV6-5,TRBJ1-4,NA,CASRRGQGAGEKLFF,TGTGCCAGCAGGCGCGGACAGGGGGCGGGAGAAAAACTGTTTTTT
NA,TRBV20-1,TRBJ1-2,once,CSARSGYGYTF,TGCAGTGCTAGATCAGGCTATGGCTACACCTTC